Listed here are 18 T cell receptor beta chains from one sample, sequenced in a study of T cell clonality in common variable immunodeficiency. Here immunoSEQ multiplex PCR was the method, and the copy in TCRdb shows in-frame clones only, minus some. The profile covers approximately 34,000 clones, none occurring a single time. The material sequenced was peripheral blood mononuclear cells. Receptors originate from a person between 18 and 70 years old in good health.

This clone was recorded at least ten times. The CDR3 extends 3 residues past the end of the read, so its final part is completed from the germline J gene. V usage is TRBV18 and J usage is TRBJ1-2; D gene unclear. Looked up from germline, CDR1 is KGHSH and CDR2 is LQKENI. The CDR3 has 14 residues. The CDR3 spells CASSPGSASVGYTF. The sequenced CDR3 bases are TGTGCCAGCTCCCCCGGTTCCGCCTCCGTCGGC.

This clone was detected many times. The read finishes 3 residues shy of the CDR3 end, and the germline J gene is used to complete it. V is TRBV5-4 and J is TRBJ2-1, with TRBD2 matching 7 bases. From germline, CDR1 is SGHNT and CDR2 YYREEE (reference sequence). The CDR3 totals 15 residues. The V and J ends lost 3 bases and 9 bases, in that order; junction bases with no gene match: 12. The CDR3 bases that were read are TGTGCCAGCAGCTCTACTAGCGTTGGGGCGGGTGAG. It translates to CASSSTSVGAGE. The CDR3 in its entirety is CASSSTSVGAGEQFF.

This clone was picked up many times. The CDR3 end is not reached by the read, which stops 3 residues before it; the germline J gene fills it in. The V and J genes are TRBV6-1 and TRBJ2-5, with 15 bases that match TRBD2. V lost 2 bases and J lost 2; bases outside the gene matches: 9. The CDR3 sequence is 19 residues long. Germline lookup yields CDR1 MNHNS and CDR2 SASEGT. CDR3: CASSETVVGLAGGQETQYF. The covered CDR3 bases are TGTGCCAGCAGTGAAACTGTTGTCGGACTAGCGGGAGGGCAAGAGACC.

To note about this clone: The CDR3 is cut off 3 residues early in the read; its end comes from the germline J gene. This sequence joins TRBV2 and TRBJ2-3; 10 nucleotides line up with TRBD2. The junction had 7 bases not matched to a gene; V was cut back by 7 bases and J by 3 bases. There are 15 residues in the CDR3. The germline gives CDR1 SNHLY, CDR2 FYNNEI. The CDR3 DNA, read in part, is TGTGCCAGCAATTCTCTAGCGGGAGCAACAGATACG. Amino acids: CASNSLAGATDT. The full CDR3 is CASNSLAGATDTQYF. Variable domain in full (rest from reference TRBV2 and TRBJ2-3): EPEVTQTPSHQVTQMGQEVILRCVPISNHLYFYWYRQILGQKVEFLVSFYNNEISEKSEIFDDQFSVERPDGSNFTLKIRSTKLEDSAMYFCASNSLAGATDTQYFGPGTRLTVL.

At least ten counts were recorded for this clone. Coverage ceases 3 residues before the CDR3 finishes, and the germline J gene fills in the end. V is TRBV5-4 and J is TRBJ2-2; tentative D call: TRBD1 (6 bases). Trimming left V 4 bases short and J 4 bases short, with 11 bases between. Germline-derived CDR1 and CDR2 are SGHNT and YYREEE (reference sequence). CDR3 size: 14 residues. CDR3 loop: CASSRTEGTGELFF. The covered CDR3 bases are TGTGCCAGCAGCAGGACAGAGGGCACCGGGGAG.

This clone occurred many times. The sequence runs out 3 residues before the end of the CDR3; the remainder is reconstructed from the germline J gene. The rearrangement uses TRBV18 and TRBJ2-7, with TRBD1 matching 9 bases. The CDR3 sequence is 15 residues long. The germline gives CDR1 KGHSH, CDR2 LQKENI. V was clipped by 3 bases and J by 3 bases; unmatched bases: 6. CDR3: CASSPGTGPIYEQYF. The CDR3 bases that were read are TGTGCCAGCTCACCCGGGACAGGGCCTATCTACGAG.

This clone was recorded many times. The CDR3 sequence is CASSWDSGGTGELFF. The DNA read from the CDR3 is TGCGCCAGCAGCTGGGACAGCGGGGGCACCGGGGAG. The rearrangement uses TRBV5-1 and TRBJ2-2, with D perhaps TRBD2 (8 bases). The read comes to an end 3 residues before the CDR3 does, leaving the germline J gene to fill in the end. V was shortened by 3 bases and J by 4 bases, with 13 bases between the two germline ends. The CDR3 sequence is 15 residues long. CDR1 and CDR2 (germline): SGHRS, YFSETQ.

About this clone: A read error is the likely source, as a far larger clone sits one nucleotide away. Here the CDR3 reads CSSSSQGYTF. The sequenced CDR3 bases are TGTTCCAGCAGCTCACAGGGG. The V gene is TRBV7-9, the J gene TRBJ1-2; 7 bases agree with TRBD1. Read coverage stops 3 residues before the CDR3 terminus; the germline J gene supplies the remainder. This CDR3 comprises 10 residues. CDR1 SEHNR and CDR2 FQNEAQ come from the germline V gene (reference sequence).

This clone was counted many times. The CDR3 loop reads CAGRKGTSGVQETQYF. Incomplete CDR3 DNA: TGTGCCGGTAGAAAAGGGACTAGCGGGGTGCAAGAGACC. V gene TRBV2 combines with J gene TRBJ2-5, with 13 nucleotides matching TRBD2. The read gets to within 3 residues of the CDR3 end, and the germline J gene fills in the rest. CDR3 length equals 16 residues. The V gene end was trimmed by 11 bases and the J gene end by 2 bases; junction bases not matched to a gene: 11. Germline V lookup: CDR1 SNHLY, CDR2 FYNNEI.

This clone was observed many times. The CDR3 is cut off 3 residues early in the read; its end comes from the germline J gene. This chain connects TRBV20-1 to TRBJ1-2; 9 nucleotides align to TRBD1. This CDR3 is 17 amino acids long. From germline, CDR1 is DFQATT and CDR2 SNEGSKA (reference sequence). The V gene end was trimmed by 3 bases and the J gene end by 4 bases; junction bases not matched to a gene: 15. The CDR3 is CSARLILDRGSSYGYTF. The part of the CDR3 DNA that was read is TGCAGTGCTAGGCTAATACTAGACAGGGGGTCGAGCTATGGC.

Many counts were recorded for this clone. Read coverage stops 3 residues before the CDR3 terminus; the germline J gene supplies the remainder. The rearrangement joins TRBV5-1 to TRBJ2-7; 11 bases are a match to TRBD1. The J segment lost 6 bases and the V segment lost 8 bases, leaving 7 bases of the junction unmatched. There are 13 residues in the CDR3. Germline loops: CDR1 SGHRS, CDR2 YFSETQ. CDR3 bases read: TGCGCCAGTACTCGGACAGGGGGCCTCGAG. Protein product: CASTRTGGLE. The entire CDR3 sequence reads CASTRTGGLEQYF.

This clone was counted ten times or more. The read ends 3 residues early relative to the CDR3; the germline J gene fills the gap. The chain links TRBV4-1 to TRBJ2-7; 8 bases align to TRBD1. CDR1 is MGHRA, CDR2 YSYEKL, per germline. V lost 5 bases to trimming and J lost 5 bases; unmatched junction nucleotides: 11. The CDR3 is 15 amino acids. The CDR3 reads CASSNLDRVIDEQYF. The CDR3 DNA, read in part, is TGCGCCAGCAGCAACCTGGACAGGGTCATCGACGAG.

This clone was recorded many times. The CDR3 extends 3 residues past the end of the read, so its final part is completed from the germline J gene. V is TRBV6-4 and J is TRBJ2-3; the match to TRBD1 covers 8 bases. V dropped 2 bases and J dropped 2; count of bases not matched to a gene: 3. CDR3 length equals 15 residues. CDR1 is MRHNA and CDR2 is SNTAGT in the germline V gene. The sequenced part of the CDR3 DNA is TGTGCCAGCAGTGACATGGGACAGGACACAGATACG. Translating gives CASSDMGQDTDT. The complete CDR3 reads CASSDMGQDTDTQYF.

This clone was seen only a few times. The CDR3 end is not reached by the read, which stops 3 residues before it; the germline J gene fills it in. The rearrangement links TRBV11-2 to TRBJ2-1; no reliable D call. CDR3 length equals 12 residues. Germline V gene sequence: CDR1 SGHAT, CDR2 FQNNGV. Trimming stripped 5 bases from V and 4 bases from J, with 6 bases between. CDR3 bases read: TGTGCCAGCAGCCCTCCGTACAATGAG. Translation: CASSPPYNE. The whole CDR3 region reads CASSPPYNEQFF.

The table lists this clone with many counts. Coverage ceases 3 residues before the CDR3 finishes, and the germline J gene fills in the end. The V and J genes are TRBV6-1 and TRBJ2-3, with a possible D match to TRBD2 (5 bases). Trimming took 2 bases from V and 0 from J, leaving 9 bases between them. Germline V gene data show CDR1 as MNHNS and CDR2 as SASEGT. The CDR3 is made up of 15 amino acids. Incomplete CDR3 DNA: TGTGCCAGCAGTGAATTTGAGCGGAGCACAGATACG. Its translation is CASSEFERSTDT. The full CDR3 protein reads CASSEFERSTDTQYF.

At least ten counts were recorded for this clone. The CDR3 end lies 3 residues beyond the end of the read and is filled in from the germline J gene. V usage is TRBV2 and J usage is TRBJ2-4; D ambiguous. V lost 2 bases and J 4 bases, leaving 12 bases between the germline ends. The germline V gene encodes CDR1 SNHLY and CDR2 FYNNEI. The CDR3 is 15 residues long. The covered CDR3 bases are TGTGCCAGCAGTGAACTTGGGCTGGAAAAAAACATT. This gives the protein CASSELGLEKNI. The full-length CDR3 reads as CASSELGLEKNIQYF.

There are many counts of this clone. The read terminates 3 residues before the CDR3 end, so the remaining end is supplied by the germline J gene. The chain is built from TRBV20-1 and TRBJ2-5, with D perhaps TRBD1 (6 bases). CDR1 is DFQATT, CDR2 SNEGSKA, per germline (reference sequence). This CDR3 is 12 amino acids long. Trimming shortened V by 5 bases and J by 4 bases, and 11 bases separated the two germline ends. The chain's CDR3 is CSAYRDTETQYF. The sequenced CDR3 bases are TGCAGTGCTTACCGGGACACAGAGACC.

Concerning this clone: This may arise from a read error, as a much more abundant clone is one base away. The observed sequence ends 3 residues before the CDR3 terminus, with the missing tail filled in from the germline J gene. This chain links TRBV18 with TRBJ2-7; possibly TRBD1 for D (6 bases). CDR1 is KGHSH and CDR2 is LQKENI in the germline V gene. The CDR3 is 15 residues long. The V end was cut by 7 bases, the J end by 0 bases, with 16 bases between. CDR3 DNA, as far as it was read: TGTGCCAGCTTATCCGAGGACAGCTGCTCCTACGAG. Translating gives CASLSEDSCSYE. The whole CDR3 protein is CASLSEDSCSYEQYF.